The 20 T cell receptor beta chains below all came from one sample that was sequenced in a study of beta chain features in type 1 diabetes. The entirety of the isolated RNA underwent reverse transcription, so expressed TCRB transcripts were sequenced. Clones were sequenced by immunoSEQ multiplex PCR, and TCRdb holds only the in-frame ones, with some missing. The data hold 450,000 to 600,000 clones, with approximately 31% observed a single time. Sequenced: naive CD4+ T cells from blood. The receptor set was obtained from a man between 18 and 35 years old in good health.

The table lists this clone with a few counts. The V and J genes are TRBV29-1 and TRBJ2-3; a weak D match, TRBD2 (6 bases). The germline V gene encodes CDR1 SQVTM and CDR2 ANQGSEA. The germline V and J ends were trimmed by 7 bases and 3 bases, with 29 bases remaining between them. CDR3 length equals 18 residues. CDR3 amino acids: CSAEPLGGDVKGTDTQYF. CDR3 nucleotide sequence: TGCAGCGCCGAACCCCTTGGAGGGGATGTAAAGGGGACAGATACGCAGTATTTT.

Only a few counts were recorded for this clone. The chain employs TRBV15 and TRBJ1-4, with TRBD1 matching 9 bases. The CDR3 has 15 residues. Germline V CDR1 and CDR2: LNHNV, YYDKDF (reference sequence). The junction had 1 base not matched to a gene; V was cut back by 0 bases and J by 5 bases. Here the CDR3 reads CATSRDDRGNEKLFF. The CDR3 region has the DNA TGTGCCACCAGCAGAGATGACAGGGGGAATGAAAAACTGTTTTTT.

With respect to this clone: The sample has other DNA sequences that encode this CDR3 too. The V and J genes are TRBV7-2 and TRBJ2-5; the match to TRBD1 covers 8 bases. The trim removed 5 bases at V and 4 bases at J, leaving 3 bases unmatched. This CDR3 comprises 13 residues. Per the germline V gene, CDR1 is SGHTA and CDR2 is FQGNSA. CDR3 region: CASSTGQGETQYF. The CDR3 DNA follows: TGTGCCAGCAGCACCGGACAGGGAGAGACCCAGTACTTC.

This clone has only one observation. This chain uses TRBV5-1 with TRBJ2-3; D is unclear. The CDR3 has 14 amino acids. Germline V gene data show CDR1 as SGHRS and CDR2 as YFSETQ. The V end lost 2 bases, the J end lost 0 bases, and 7 bases lay between the germline ends. CDR3 protein: CASSFPKSTDTQYF. DNA for the CDR3: TGCGCCAGCAGCTTCCCTAAGAGCACAGATACGCAGTATTTT.

CDR3 protein: CASSRAGEGYEQYF. CDR3 nucleotide sequence: TGTGCCAGCAGCCGAGCGGGAGAAGGGTACGAGCAGTACTTC. The rearrangement uses TRBV6-6 and TRBJ2-7, with 8 bases aligning to TRBD2. Germline loops: CDR1 MNHNY, CDR2 SVGAGI (reference sequence). The CDR3 loop spans 14 amino acids. J was trimmed by 4 bases and V by 6 bases; bases with no gene match: 8.

In this sample, this clone turned up a few times. The rearrangement links TRBV30 to TRBJ1-5; D gene unclear. Germline lookup yields CDR1 GTSNPN and CDR2 SVGIG (reference sequence). V gave up 2 bases and J gave up 7 bases, with 12 bases separating them. This CDR3 contains 13 residues. The CDR3 sequence: CAWSNTAGQPQHF. The CDR3 coding sequence is TGTGCCTGGAGTAACACCGCCGGGCAGCCCCAGCATTTT.

The chain uses TRBV4-1 and TRBJ2-7; D is perhaps TRBD1 (5 bases). Trimming left V 1 base short and J 10 bases short, with 11 bases between. This CDR3 region has 12 residues. In germline, CDR1 is MGHRA, CDR2 YSYEKL. The CDR3 protein is CASSQAGQTQYF. The CDR3 region has the DNA TGCGCCAGCAGCCAAGCAGGGCAAACACAGTACTTC.

This chain joins TRBV15 and TRBJ2-3; TRBD1 matches 9 bases. CDR3 length: 16 residues. V was clipped by 3 bases and J by 1 base; unmatched bases: 5. Germline-derived CDR1 and CDR2 are LNHNV and YYDKDF (reference sequence). The CDR3 DNA reads as TGTGCCACCAGCAGGGGACAGGGTCGAGGCACAGATACGCAGTATTTT. Protein: CATSRGQGRGTDTQYF.

The chain carries TRBV5-1 and TRBJ1-3; the D gene is possibly TRBD1 (6 bases). The CDR3 is 18 residues long. Germline CDR1 is SGHRS and CDR2 is YFSETQ. V was pared by 1 base and J by 0 bases, with 17 bases between. The DNA of the CDR3 is TGCGCCAGCAGCTTGTCAGCTCAGACAGGCTTCTCTGGAAACACCATATATTTT. Translated: CASSLSAQTGFSGNTIYF.

This clone was detected only a few times. The genes are TRBV7-2 and TRBJ2-7, with D perhaps TRBD1 (5 bases). In germline, CDR1 is SGHTA, CDR2 FQGNSA. There are 14 residues in the CDR3. V lost 1 base, J lost 2 bases, and 9 bases lay in between. The CDR3 loop is CASSLVWGAYEQYF. DNA of the CDR3: TGTGCCAGCAGCTTAGTTTGGGGCGCCTACGAGCAGTACTTC. Combining the CDR3 with reference TRBV7-2 and TRBJ2-7 gives the whole variable domain GAGVSQSPSNKVTEKGKDVELRCDPISGHTALYWYRQSLGQGLEFLIYFQGNSAPDKSGLPSDRFSAERTGGSVSTLTIQRTQQEDSAVYLCASSLVWGAYEQYFGPGTRLTVT.

This clone has just a few counts. The chain links TRBV7-2 to TRBJ2-1; D remains ambiguous. The V end was cut by 1 base, the J end by 12 bases, with 7 bases between. Germline-derived CDR1 and CDR2 are SGHTA and FQGNSA. CDR3 length: 11 amino acids. The CDR3 DNA is TGTGCCAGCAGCTTAGTCAGTGGGCAGTTCTTC. As protein: CASSLVSGQFF.

This clone appeared a few times. The chain combines TRBV30 with TRBJ1-2; no clear D gene. The CDR3 runs 10 residues. CDR1 is GTSNPN and CDR2 is SVGIG in the germline V gene (reference sequence). V lost 4 bases to trimming and J lost 2 bases, with 2 bases between them. The CDR3 sequence: CAWKNYGYTF. The CDR3 DNA sequence: TGTGCCTGGAAGAACTATGGCTACACCTTC.

The chain employs TRBV2 and TRBJ2-3; D not certain. In germline, CDR1 is SNHLY, CDR2 FYNNEI. The CDR3 consists of 14 residues. Trimming shortened V by 1 base and J by 6 bases, and 11 bases separated the two germline ends. CDR3 sequence: CASSEEGIQDTQYF. The DNA of the CDR3 is TGTGCCAGCAGTGAAGAGGGTATTCAGGATACGCAGTATTTT.

The chain uses TRBV10-1 and TRBJ2-1; 15 bases align to TRBD2. Germline values: CDR1 WNHNN, CDR2 SYGVQD (reference sequence). CDR3 length: 16 residues. Losses at the gene ends were 4 bases for V and 6 bases for J; bases not matched to a gene: 4. The CDR3 DNA reads as TGCGCCAGCAGTGCGCCGGGACTAGCGGGAGGCAATGAGCAGTTCTTC. It translates to CASSAPGLAGGNEQFF.

The chain uses TRBV28 and TRBJ2-1, with D perhaps matching TRBD1 (6 bases). The CDR3 is 19 residues long. Looked up from germline, CDR1 is MDHEN and CDR2 is SYDVKM. V lost 6 bases and J lost 7, with 31 bases in between. The CDR3 is CASSQFGPLNRDIDNEQFF. In DNA, the CDR3 is TGTGCCAGCAGCCAGTTCGGGCCCCTTAACCGGGACATCGATAATGAGCAGTTCTTC.

This clone has only a few counts. The chain joins TRBV5-1 to TRBJ2-5; D call uncertain. Trimming pared 0 bases from V and 5 bases from J, leaving 14 bases between. Per germline, CDR1 SGHRS and CDR2 YFSETQ. This CDR3 has 15 amino acids. CDR3 sequence: CASSLAVPDMETQYF. The CDR3 bases are TGCGCCAGCAGCTTGGCGGTCCCTGACATGGAGACCCAGTACTTC. Full variable domain (rest looked up from reference TRBV5-1 and TRBJ2-5): KAGVTQTPRYLIKTRGQQVTLSCSPISGHRSVSWYQQTPGQGLQFLFEYFSETQRNKGNFPGRFSGRQFSNSRSEMNVSTLELGDSALYLCASSLAVPDMETQYFGPGTRLLVL.

A few counts support this clone. Other DNA sequences in the same sample also yield this CDR3. The CDR3 DNA reads TGTGCCTGGAGTGTAAGGCTAGCGGGAGGTAATGAGCAGTTCTTC. Translated, it gives CAWSVRLAGGNEQFF. This sequence joins TRBV30 and TRBJ2-1, with 11 bases fitting TRBD2. Germline CDR1 GTSNPN, CDR2 SVGIG (reference sequence). V shed 0 bases and J 7 bases; nucleotides not matched to a gene: 5. The CDR3 covers 15 residues. Complete variable domain (other parts from reference TRBV30 and TRBJ2-1): SQTIHQWPATLVQPVGSPLSLECTVEGTSNPNLYWYRQAAGRGLQLLFYSVGIGQISSEVPQNLSASRPQDRQFILSSKKLLLSDSGFYLCAWSVRLAGGNEQFFGPGTRLTVL.

There are a few counts of this clone. Written as DNA, the CDR3 is TGCGCCAGCAGCTTCCTACTAGCGGGAGGGCCTAATGAGCAGTTCTTC. It specifies CASSFLLAGGPNEQFF. The rearrangement joins TRBV5-1 to TRBJ2-1, with TRBD2 matching 13 bases. The length of the CDR3 is 16 residues. Germline values: CDR1 SGHRS, CDR2 YFSETQ. V shed 2 bases and J 7 bases; nucleotides not matched to a gene: 6.

V usage is TRBV15 and J usage is TRBJ2-4, with 9 bases matching TRBD1. The germline V gene encodes CDR1 LNHNV and CDR2 YYDKDF (reference sequence). V shed 3 bases, J shed 0 bases, and the junction held 3 bases outside the gene matches. The length of the CDR3 is 16 residues. The CDR3 nucleotides read TGTGCCACCAGCAGTGGACAGGGGCTAGCCAAAAACATTCAGTACTTC. Translation: CATSSGQGLAKNIQYF.

This clone was counted only a few times. V usage is TRBV14 and J usage is TRBJ2-7; D not resolved. Between the trimmed V and J ends, which lost 4 bases and 0 bases, there was a span of 7 bases. The length of the CDR3 is 13 residues. Germline loops: CDR1 SGHDN, CDR2 FVKESK. The CDR3: CASSPTFSYEQYF. The CDR3 DNA reads TGTGCCAGCAGCCCCACTTTCTCCTACGAGCAGTACTTC. The full variable domain, completed using reference TRBV14 and TRBJ2-7, is EAGVTQFPSHSVIEKGQTVTLRCDPISGHDNLYWYRRVMGKEIKFLLHFVKESKQDESGMPNNRFLAERTGGTYSTLKVQPAELEDSGVYFCASSPTFSYEQYFGPGTRLTVT.